This T cell receptor beta chain was identified in a study of T cells in Graves' hyperthyroidism and ophthalmopathy. Researchers took RNA transcripts and amplified the TCR beta CDR3 regions from them. RT-PCR in the first round (using the HTBI primer set) targeted the TCR CDR3. TCRdb re-derived calls from the multiplex PCR reads in MiXCR, one entry per CDR3 protein. The table has nearly 110,000 distinct CDR3 sequences, about 15% seen once. The CDR3 is made up of 14 amino acids. The ends lost 3 bases at V and 6 bases at J; junction bases unmatched: 3. This clonotype was recorded at least ten times. The TCR sequence derives from a woman between 50 and 59 years old with Graves' hyperthyroidism. The chain couples TRBV12-3 or TRBV12-4 to TRBJ2-2; TRBD2 agrees at 8 bases. Sequences were obtained from blood. The CDR3 here is CASSFETSAGELFF. CDR3 in DNA: TGTGCCAGCAGTTTCGAGACTAGCGCCGGGGAGCTGTTTTTT.